These T cell receptor beta chains were read from a single sample in a study of molecular identifiers for immune sequencing clone quantification. MiXCR, run by TCRdb on the PCR reads, gives a single entry per CDR3 protein. The table lists about 630,000 distinct CDR3 sequences, roughly 27% of them singletons. The sequencing sample was made of naive CD8+ T cells from blood, with Jurkat cell RNA spiked in. The source is a human donor in good health. Some libraries in this study had Jurkat cell RNA spiked in. CDR3s include the opening cysteine and the closing phenylalanine or tryptophan. A D gene is named only where the DNA matches it firmly. Not all rows give a size; the values are once, few, many and, for expanded clones, a class.

D gene	V gene	J gene	clone size	CDR3 DNA	CDR3 protein
-	TRBV10-3	TRBJ2-7	many	TGTGCCATCAGTGAAGGGTTCTCCTACGAGCAGTACTTC	CAISEGFSYEQYF
-	TRBV7-9	TRBJ1-1	many	TGTGCCAGCAGCCGCGAGGGCAGGGTCGCTGAAGCTTTCTTT	CASSREGRVAEAFF
-	TRBV5-1	TRBJ2-7	-	TGCGCCAGCAGCTTGATTAGCCCTTCCGGGGGCAACGAGCAGTACTTC	CASSLISPSGGNEQYF
-	TRBV12-5	TRBJ2-1	many	TGTGCTAGTGGCCCCGAAAATTACAATGAGCAGTTCTTC	CASGPENYNEQFF
-	TRBV23-1	TRBJ2-7	many	TGCGCCAGCAGCCCACCCGAAATCATTTATACCATAGGGATCGACGAGCAGTACTTC	CASSPPEIIYTIGIDEQYF
TRBD1	TRBV27	TRBJ1-5	-	TGTGCCAGCAGTGGACTACAGGGGGGCAATCAGCCCCAGCATTTT	CASSGLQGGNQPQHF
-	TRBV6-2/TRBV6-3	TRBJ2-7	-	TGTGCCACGCGGCGGTTCGGGTTAGAGCAGTACTTC	CATRRFGLEQYF
-	TRBV2	TRBJ1-1	-	TGTGCCAGCAACCGAGGACGGACATCCCTAAAGAACACTGAAGCTTTCTTT	CASNRGRTSLKNTEAFF
-	TRBV24-1	TRBJ2-1	few	TGTGCCGCCAGTGATTTGCAAGGGGGGACATTCGATGAGCAGTTCTTC	CAASDLQGGTFDEQFF
-	TRBV11-2	TRBJ2-5	few	TGTGCCAGCAGCTCCCGACTACTAGGAGGAGAGACCCAGTACTTC	CASSSRLLGGETQYF
TRBD1	TRBV4-1	TRBJ1-1	-	TGCGCCAGCAGCGTAACGCGGGACAGGGGGGCTGAAGCTTTCTTT	CASSVTRDRGAEAFF
TRBD1	TRBV29-1	TRBJ2-7	many	TGCAGCGTTGTGGGGGTCCCGGGACAGGGGGCGGATAAGTTCGAGCAGTACTTC	CSVVGVPGQGADKFEQYF
-	TRBV29-1	TRBJ2-7	many	TGCAGCGTGTTAGGCGGCGGGACCGACTACTACGAGCAGTACTTC	CSVLGGGTDYYEQYF
-	TRBV27	TRBJ2-3	-	TGTGCCAGCAGTTTATTGGCAGATACGCCGTATTTT	CASSLLADTPYF
TRBD1	TRBV7-6	TRBJ2-7	few	TGTGCCAGCAGCTCCGAACAGGGGATATACTCCTACGAGCAGTACTTC	CASSSEQGIYSYEQYF
-	TRBV11-2	TRBJ2-3	-	TGTGCAAGCAGCAGACAAAGAGGGTCTCGAGATACACAGTATTTT	CASSRQRGSRDTQYF
-	TRBV24-1	TRBJ2-1	-	TGTGCCACCAGTGGGACGGGACTCGGAGAGCAGTTCTTC	CATSGTGLGEQFF
-	TRBV11-2	TRBJ2-1	few	TGTGCCAGCAGCCCCCAATACTACGGACGGTCGGCGGCGAATGAGCAGTTCTTC	CASSPQYYGRSAANEQFF
-	TRBV7-2	TRBJ2-7	many	TGTGCCAGCAGCCCGGGCTCAGCGGCGTACGAGCAGTACTTC	CASSPGSAAYEQYF
-	TRBV6-5	TRBJ2-5	many	TGTGCCAGCAGTTACGGGCAGGGCCTAACCCAGTACTTC	CASSYGQGLTQYF
-	TRBV2	TRBJ1-1	few	TGTGCCAGCAGTGAAGGTCCAAGTAGGGTTGACACTGAAGCTTTCTTT	CASSEGPSRVDTEAFF
-	TRBV4-1	TRBJ2-7	-	TGCGCCAGCAGCCAAGATACGGCGGTATTCTACGAGCAGTACTTC	CASSQDTAVFYEQYF
TRBD2	TRBV12-3/TRBV12-4	TRBJ2-3	-	TGTGCCAGCAGCCCCCCGGGGGGGGGTGCAGATACGCAGTATTTT	CASSPPGGGADTQYF
TRBD2	TRBV2	TRBJ2-3	-	TGTGCCAGCAGTGAAGGACTAGCGGGGGGGCAGTATACGCAGTATTTT	CASSEGLAGGQYTQYF
TRBD2	TRBV6-1	TRBJ2-1	few	TGTGCCAGCAACACACCGGGACTAGCCGGAGGGTCCTCTTACAATGAGCAGTTCTTC	CASNTPGLAGGSSYNEQFF
-	TRBV4-1	TRBJ1-1	few	TGCGCCAGCAGCCAAGGTTGGGGGCCCCAACGATCTGAAGCTTTCTTT	CASSQGWGPQRSEAFF
TRBD2	TRBV7-9	TRBJ2-2	-	TGTGCCAGCAGCTTCGGTGGACTAGCGGGAGGCACCGGGGAGCTGTTTTTT	CASSFGGLAGGTGELFF
TRBD1	TRBV2	TRBJ1-5	many	TGTGCCAGCAGTCCAACCCGGGACAGGGGTGGCAATCAGCCCCAGCATTTT	CASSPTRDRGGNQPQHF
-	TRBV5-1	TRBJ2-7	many	TGCGCCAGCTTAAAGTCGCAGAGCTCCTACGAGCAGTACTTC	CASLKSQSSYEQYF
-	TRBV7-8	TRBJ2-3	-	TGTGCCAGCAGCTTAGGCTGGCCCGCCCCAGATACGCAGTCTTTT	CASSLGWPAPDTQSF
-	TRBV3-2	TRBJ1-5	-	TGTGCCAGCAGCCCGAGGGACAGACCCCAGACAACTAAATTCAATCAGCCCCAGCATTTT	CASSPRDRPQTTKFNQPQHF
TRBD2	TRBV9	TRBJ2-7	few	TGTGCCAGCAGCGTAGATCCTAGCGGGGCCTACGAGCAGTACTTC	CASSVDPSGAYEQYF
TRBD1	TRBV19	TRBJ2-7	few	TGTGCCAGTAGCTCCCTCCGGGACAGATCCTACGAGCAGTACTTC	CASSSLRDRSYEQYF
TRBD2	TRBV20-1	TRBJ2-7	few	TGCAGTGCCCCTGGGGGACTAGCGGGATCCTACGAGCAGTACTTC	CSAPGGLAGSYEQYF
-	TRBV5-1	TRBJ2-1	many	TGCGCCAGCAGCCTGCCCGGGGGCCCTCCTCTGGCTGCTCCCTACAATGAGCAGTTCTTC	CASSLPGGPPLAAPYNEQFF
-	TRBV27	TRBJ2-2	many	TGTGCCAGCCGCCCGGGCGCCGGGGAGCTGTTTTTT	CASRPGAGELFF
TRBD2	TRBV9	TRBJ2-3	few	TGTGCCAGCAGCGTAGAAGGACTAGCGGGATTAGGTGCAGATACGCAGTATTTT	CASSVEGLAGLGADTQYF
-	TRBV12-3/TRBV12-4	TRBJ1-2	-	TGTGCCGGCAGTTTTCACAGGGATCATGGCTACACCTTC	CAGSFHRDHGYTF
-	TRBV5-6	TRBJ2-7	many	TGTGCCAGCAGCCCAAGGGCGCAGAACCGGGTAGGCGACGAGCAGTACTTC	CASSPRAQNRVGDEQYF
-	TRBV10-1	TRBJ2-3	many	TGCGCCATCATCAGGATTAGCACAGATACGCAGTATTTT	CAIIRISTDTQYF
-	TRBV2	TRBJ1-4	many	TGTGCCAGCAGTGATTGGTTTCCGGCCGAGAGGCTAAGCAACGAAAAACTGTTTTTT	CASSDWFPAERLSNEKLFF
-	TRBV24-1	TRBJ1-1	-	TGTGCCACCCACCCAGGGGTATCCACTGAAGCTTTCTTT	CATHPGVSTEAFF
TRBD1	TRBV5-3	TRBJ2-5	-	TGTGCCAGCAGCTCACCGGGACAGGGGGCCGAAGAGACCCAGTACTTC	CASSSPGQGAEETQYF
-	TRBV20-1	TRBJ2-2	-	TGCAGTGCAGGGCGGGGTATCGGGGAGCTGCTTTTT	CSAGRGIGELLF
-	TRBV24-1	TRBJ2-1	-	TGTCCCACCAGTGATTCCTCGGATGAGCAGTTCTTC	CPTSDSSDEQFF
-	TRBV6-1	TRBJ1-1	-	TGTGCCAGCACCCTAGCGGAGGGTTCCAACACTGAAGCTTTCTTT	CASTLAEGSNTEAFF
-	TRBV7-8	TRBJ2-1	once	TGTGCCAGCAGCTTAGTCCAAGGGGGTGAGCAGTTCTTC	CASSLVQGGEQFF
-	TRBV18	TRBJ2-7	-	TGTGCCAGCTCACCCACGGACAGCAGATTCTACGAGCAGTACTTC	CASSPTDSRFYEQYF
-	TRBV19	TRBJ2-7	-	TGTGCCAGTAGTATCTCTATTACCTACGAGCAGTACTTC	CASSISITYEQYF
-	TRBV28	TRBJ1-1	-	TGTGCCAGCAGTTTACAGTACGGGGCGAACACTGAAGCTTTCTTT	CASSLQYGANTEAFF
TRBD2	TRBV18	TRBJ2-3	-	TGTGCCCGCTCACCTAGGACTAGCCCAGATACGCAGTATTTT	CARSPRTSPDTQYF
TRBD1	TRBV4-1	TRBJ2-7	-	TGCGCCAGCAGCCAAGATACAGGGGAAGTAGTGGAGCAGTACTTC	CASSQDTGEVVEQYF
TRBD2	TRBV7-8	TRBJ2-7	once	TGTGCCAGCAGCTTAGTGACAGCGGGGGATAGCTCCTACGAGCAGTACTTC	CASSLVTAGDSSYEQYF
TRBD1	TRBV30	TRBJ2-7	few	TGTGCCTGGAGTGGCGGACAGGGAGCCTACGAGCAGTACTTC	CAWSGGQGAYEQYF
-	TRBV7-2	TRBJ2-3	-	TGTGCCAGCAGCATAGCGTACGGAGGGGGAGATACGCAGTATTTT	CASSIAYGGGDTQYF
-	TRBV20-1	TRBJ2-7	many	TGCAGTGCCAGGGAGTTATCAGCCTACGAGCAGTACTTC	CSARELSAYEQYF
-	TRBV7-2	TRBJ1-5	many	TGTGCCAGCAGCTTAGGTAATGGGCAGTACAATCAGCCCCAGCATTTT	CASSLGNGQYNQPQHF
-	TRBV13	TRBJ2-1	few	TGTGCCAGCAGCAAGGACACTTACAATGAGCAGTTCTTC	CASSKDTYNEQFF
-	TRBV5-1	TRBJ1-4	many	TGCGCCAGCAGCTTAAGGACCGACCAGGGTGAAAAACTGTTTTTT	CASSLRTDQGEKLFF
-	TRBV12-3/TRBV12-4	TRBJ1-5	-	TGTGCCAGCGGGGGTTTCGATCAGCCCCAGCAGTTT	CASGGFDQPQQF